Each of the 17 T cell receptor beta chains below was sequenced from the same sample in a study of read filtering for tumor transcriptome and immune sequencing. Molecular barcoded adaptors covering alpha/delta and beta/gamma chains were used on approximately 400 ng RNA. In TCRdb, the reads were re-called with MiXCR into one record per CDR3 protein. In the table there are about 45,000 distinct CDR3 sequences, roughly 20% of which are singletons. The sequenced sample consisted of a population of CD138-negative cells sorted from bone marrow. Receptors were obtained from a donor at least 40 years old with multiple myeloma.

This clonotype was seen repeatedly, ten times or more. The chain employs TRBV29-1 and TRBJ2-7, with 7 nucleotides matching TRBD2. Germline loops: CDR1 SQVTM, CDR2 ANQGSEA. Trimming removed 7 bases from V and 6 bases from J; junction bases left unmatched: 6. The CDR3 runs to 11 residues. The DNA of the CDR3 is TGCAGCGGGACTAGTTTTTCCGAGCAGTACTTC. The encoded protein is CSGTSFSEQYF.

This clonotype occurred many times. The chain recombines TRBV7-2 with TRBJ2-7, with 8 nucleotides matching TRBD1. Per germline, CDR1 SGHTA and CDR2 FQGNSA. This CDR3 contains 14 residues. Losses at the gene ends were 5 bases for V and 0 bases for J; bases not matched to a gene: 3. The CDR3 DNA sequence: TGTGCCAGCAGCCGGGACAGGAGCTCCTACGAGCAGTACTTC. As protein: CASSRDRSSYEQYF.

The sample holds many counts of this clonotype. The rearrangement uses TRBV28 and TRBJ2-3, with D possibly being TRBD2 (6 bases). Germline loops: CDR1 MDHEN, CDR2 SYDVKM. The CDR3 consists of 11 residues. V was trimmed by 9 bases and J by 3 bases, leaving 7 bases between them. The DNA of the CDR3 is TGTGCCAGTGGGGGGACAGATACGCAGTATTTT. Translated: CASGGTDTQYF.

In this sample, this clonotype turned up many times. This chain joins TRBV30 and TRBJ2-1; possible D gene TRBD2, 5 bases. Trimming removed 0 bases from V and 4 bases from J, with 7 bases in between. Germline V gives CDR1 GTSNPN, CDR2 SVGIG (reference sequence). The CDR3 has 13 residues. The CDR3 bases are TGTGCCTGGAGTGTAAGCGGTTACAATGAGCAGTTCTTC. Its protein product is CAWSVSGYNEQFF. Based on the CDR3 plus reference TRBV30 and TRBJ2-1, the full variable domain is SQTIHQWPATLVQPVGSPLSLECTVEGTSNPNLYWYRQAAGRGLQLLFYSVGIGQISSEVPQNLSASRPQDRQFILSSKKLLLSDSGFYLCAWSVSGYNEQFFGPGTRLTVL.

This clonotype was seen just once. A much larger clone differs by one base, so this may be a read error. This rearrangement joins TRBV7-3 to TRBJ2-3; D may match TRBD1 or TRBD2 (5 bases each). Germline lookup yields CDR1 SGHTA and CDR2 FQGTGA. The CDR3 loop spans 16 amino acids. The V end lost 9 bases, the J end lost 4 bases, and 23 bases lay between the germline ends. The CDR3 region is CARSQRRAEGPDTQYF. The CDR3 nucleotides read TGTGCCAGAAGCCAACGCCGGGCAGAGGGGCCAGATACGCAGTATTTT.

This clonotype was picked up many times. The chain's CDR3 is CASRGGTSGNEQFF. CDR3 nucleotides: TGTGCCAGCAGGGGAGGGACTAGTGGTAATGAGCAGTTCTTC. The V and J genes are TRBV2 and TRBJ2-1; 8 bases are shared with TRBD2. J gave up 7 bases and V 6 bases, and 8 bases lay outside the gene matches. Germline V gene sequence: CDR1 SNHLY, CDR2 FYNNEI. The CDR3 is 14 amino acids.

There are many counts of this clonotype. The chain combines TRBV7-2 with TRBJ2-3; TRBD2 matches at 10 bases. The CDR3 has 15 amino acids. The germline CDR1 and CDR2 sequences are SGHTA and FQGNSA. V gave up 5 bases and J gave up 6 bases; unmatched junction bases: 8. CDR3 protein: CASSPIAGGSDTQYF. The DNA of the CDR3 is TGTGCCAGCAGCCCAATAGCGGGAGGTTCGGATACGCAGTATTTT. Full variable domain (rest looked up from reference TRBV7-2 and TRBJ2-3): GAGVSQSPSNKVTEKGKDVELRCDPISGHTALYWYRQSLGQGLEFLIYFQGNSAPDKSGLPSDRFSAERTGGSVSTLTIQRTQQEDSAVYLCASSPIAGGSDTQYFGPGTRLTVL.

As to this clonotype: This may come from a read error, since a much larger clone is one base off. The J gene is TRBJ1-5, the V gene TRBV28; D unclear. The germline V gene has CDR1 MDHEN and CDR2 SYDVKM. This CDR3 contains 11 residues. Here the CDR3 reads CVSQTNQPQHF. CDR3 bases: TGTGTCAGCCAAACGAATCAGCCCCAGCATTTT.

This clonotype was counted at least ten times. V and J are TRBV2 and TRBJ2-1, with 11 bases aligning to TRBD2. CDR1 is SNHLY and CDR2 is FYNNEI in the germline V gene. This CDR3 is built from 13 residues. With 7 bases clipped from V and 8 bases from J, the junction kept 4 bases outside the gene matches. CDR3 DNA: TGTGCCAGCAAGGGGACTAGCGGTTATGAGCAGTTCTTC. Its translation: CASKGTSGYEQFF.

This clonotype was detected only a few times. This chain links TRBV7-6 with TRBJ2-1; the D gene is possibly TRBD1 (6 bases). V lost 5 bases to trimming and J lost 8 bases, with 13 bases between them. From germline, CDR1 is SGHVS and CDR2 FNYEAQ. This CDR3 spans 13 amino acids. The DNA for the CDR3 is TGTGCCAGCAGCCCACAGGGTGGCGATGAGCAGTTCTTC. Translated, it gives CASSPQGGDEQFF.

This clonotype was seen at least ten times. J is TRBJ1-6 and V is TRBV3-1; 10 nucleotides agree with TRBD1. The CDR3 has 18 amino acids. V lost 4 bases and J lost 8; bases outside the gene matches: 14. Germline-derived CDR1 and CDR2 are LGHDT and YNNKEL (reference sequence). CDR3 coding DNA: TGTGCCAGCAGCCGAGACAGGGGGCTGGGGTTTTGGGATTCACCCCTCCACTTT. Encoded protein: CASSRDRGLGFWDSPLHF.

The sample holds many counts of this clonotype. The chain combines TRBV29-1 with TRBJ2-2; TRBD1 aligns across 7 bases. This CDR3 contains 12 residues. V was pared by 5 bases and J by 4 bases, with 1 base of the junction left unmatched. Germline assignment: CDR1 SQVTM and CDR2 ANQGSEA. CDR3 sequence reads: CSVRQGTGELFF. The DNA of the CDR3 is TGCAGCGTTAGACAGGGCACCGGGGAGCTGTTTTTT.

This clonotype was counted ten times or more. The CDR3 nucleotides read TGTGCCACCCCCGACAGGGGGGTCACTGAAGCTTTCTTT. It translates to CATPDRGVTEAFF. The chain couples TRBV24-1 to TRBJ1-1; the match to TRBD1 covers 9 bases. V dropped 9 bases and J dropped 4; count of bases not matched to a gene: 5. The CDR3 runs to 13 residues. The germline CDR1 and CDR2 sequences are KGHDR and SFDVKD.

In its sample, this clonotype was seen many times. The chain couples TRBV2 to TRBJ2-7, with 7 positions matching TRBD2. Germline-derived CDR1 and CDR2 are SNHLY and FYNNEI. CDR3 size: 13 residues. The V segment lost 6 bases and the J segment 3 bases; nucleotides outside the gene matches: 5. CDR3 coding DNA: TGTGCCAGCAGCCGGGACTACGACTACGAGCAGTACTTC. Its protein is CASSRDYDYEQYF.

Ten or more counts support this clonotype. The chain employs TRBV28 and TRBJ2-7; TRBD1 or TRBD2 may be the D gene (5 bases each). This CDR3 is built from 16 residues. V was trimmed by 7 bases and J by 0 bases, leaving 19 bases between them. Germline CDR1 is MDHEN and CDR2 is SYDVKM. The CDR3: CASTLGVGAASYEQYF. In nucleotides, the CDR3 is TGTGCCAGCACCCTGGGGGTCGGGGCCGCCTCCTACGAGCAGTACTTC.

At least ten counts were recorded for this clonotype. The V gene is TRBV29-1, the J gene TRBJ2-3; TRBD1 matches at 8 bases. Germline CDR1 SQVTM, CDR2 ANQGSEA. This CDR3 contains 14 residues. Trimming cost V 3 bases and J 1 base; bases outside gene matches: 3. The CDR3 DNA is TGCAGCGTTGACCAGGGGGCGCGCACAGATACGCAGTATTTT. It encodes CSVDQGARTDTQYF.

About this clonotype: A read error is possible here, since a much larger clone lies one base away. This sequence joins TRBV5-1 and TRBJ1-5, with no clear D. V was pared by 2 bases and J by 3 bases, with 12 bases between. The CDR3 has 15 residues. Germline CDR1 SGHRS, CDR2 YFSETQ. This chain's CDR3 is CASSFRSENNQPQHF. In nucleotides, the CDR3 is TGCGCCAGCAGCTTTCGCTCGGAGAACAATCAGCCCCAGCATTTT.